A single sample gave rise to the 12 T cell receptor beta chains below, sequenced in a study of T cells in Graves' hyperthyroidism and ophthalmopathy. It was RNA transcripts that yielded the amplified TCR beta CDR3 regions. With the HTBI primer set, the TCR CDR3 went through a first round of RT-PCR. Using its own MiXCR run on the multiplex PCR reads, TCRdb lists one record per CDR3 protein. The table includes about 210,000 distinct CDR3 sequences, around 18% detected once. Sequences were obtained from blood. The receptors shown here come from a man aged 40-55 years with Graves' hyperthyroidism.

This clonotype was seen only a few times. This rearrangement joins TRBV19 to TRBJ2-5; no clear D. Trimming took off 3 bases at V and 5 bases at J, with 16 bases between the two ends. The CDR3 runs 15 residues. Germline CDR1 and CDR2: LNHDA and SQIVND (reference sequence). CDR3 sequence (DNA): TGTGCCAGTAGTATTCGAGGCGCGGTAACGGAGACCCAGTACTTC. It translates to CASSIRGAVTETQYF.

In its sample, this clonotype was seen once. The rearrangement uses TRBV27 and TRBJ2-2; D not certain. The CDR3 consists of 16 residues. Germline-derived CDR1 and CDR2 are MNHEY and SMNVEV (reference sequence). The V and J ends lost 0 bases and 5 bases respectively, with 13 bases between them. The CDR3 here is CASSLSRRMVTGELFF. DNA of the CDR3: TGTGCCAGCAGTTTATCCCGACGGATGGTTACCGGGGAGCTGTTTTTT.

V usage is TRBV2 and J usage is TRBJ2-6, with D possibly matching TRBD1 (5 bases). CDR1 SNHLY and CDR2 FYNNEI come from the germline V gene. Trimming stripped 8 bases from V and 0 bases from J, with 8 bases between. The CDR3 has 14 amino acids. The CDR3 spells CASDQGSGANVLTF. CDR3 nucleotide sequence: TGTGCCAGCGATCAGGGCTCTGGGGCCAACGTCCTGACTTTC. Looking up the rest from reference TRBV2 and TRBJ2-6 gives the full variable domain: EPEVTQTPSHQVTQMGQEVILRCVPISNHLYFYWYRQILGQKVEFLVSFYNNEISEKSEIFDDQFSVERPDGSNFTLKIRSTKLEDSAMYFCASDQGSGANVLTFGAGSRLTVL.

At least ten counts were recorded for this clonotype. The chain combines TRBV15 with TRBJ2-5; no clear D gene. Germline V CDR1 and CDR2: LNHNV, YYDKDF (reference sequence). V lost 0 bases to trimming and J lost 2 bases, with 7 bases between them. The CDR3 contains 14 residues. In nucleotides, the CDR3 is TGTGCCACCAGCAGAGATAGTCGACAAGAGACCCAGTACTTC. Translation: CATSRDSRQETQYF.

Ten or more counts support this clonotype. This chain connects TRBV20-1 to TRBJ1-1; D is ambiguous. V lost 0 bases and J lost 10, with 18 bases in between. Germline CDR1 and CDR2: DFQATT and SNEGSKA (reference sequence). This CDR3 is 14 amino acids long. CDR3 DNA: TGCAGTGCTAGAGATGGAAAACTTCCATCTGGAGCTTTCTTT. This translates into CSARDGKLPSGAFF.

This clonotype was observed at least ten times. This CDR3 reads CSASGTGGAEQYF. The CDR3, as DNA: TGCAGTGCTAGTGGGACAGGGGGTGCCGAGCAGTACTTC. The chain is built from TRBV20-1 and TRBJ2-7, with 11 bases aligning to TRBD1. The CDR3 extends over 13 amino acids. Per germline, CDR1 DFQATT and CDR2 SNEGSKA (reference sequence). Losses at the gene ends were 3 bases for V and 6 bases for J; bases not matched to a gene: 4.

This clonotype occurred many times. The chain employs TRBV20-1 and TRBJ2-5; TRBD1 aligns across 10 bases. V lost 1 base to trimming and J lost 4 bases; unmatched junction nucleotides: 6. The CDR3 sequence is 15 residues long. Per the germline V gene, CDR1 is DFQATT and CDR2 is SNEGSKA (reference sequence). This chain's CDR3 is CSARGLGQGVETQYF. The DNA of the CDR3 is TGCAGTGCTAGAGGTCTCGGACAGGGGGTAGAGACCCAGTACTTC.

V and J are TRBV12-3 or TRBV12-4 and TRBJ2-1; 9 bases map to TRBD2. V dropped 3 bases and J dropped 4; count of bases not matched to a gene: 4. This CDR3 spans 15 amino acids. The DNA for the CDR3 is TGTGCCAGCAGTTTTGTAGCGGGGGTTTACAATGAGCAGTTCTTC. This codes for CASSFVAGVYNEQFF.

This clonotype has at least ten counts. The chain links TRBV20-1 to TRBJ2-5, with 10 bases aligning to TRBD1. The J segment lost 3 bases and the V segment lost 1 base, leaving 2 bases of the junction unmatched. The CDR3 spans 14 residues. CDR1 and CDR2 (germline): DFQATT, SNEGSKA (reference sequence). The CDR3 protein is CSARVGTGEETQYF. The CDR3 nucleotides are TGCAGTGCTAGAGTTGGGACAGGGGAAGAGACCCAGTACTTC.

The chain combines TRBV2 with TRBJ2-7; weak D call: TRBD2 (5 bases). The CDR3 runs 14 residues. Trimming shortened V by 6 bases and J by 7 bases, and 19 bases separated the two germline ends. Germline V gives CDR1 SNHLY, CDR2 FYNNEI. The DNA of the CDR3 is TGTGCCAGCAGCAACCTACGGACTCCGGCTGAGCAGTACTTC. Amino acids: CASSNLRTPAEQYF. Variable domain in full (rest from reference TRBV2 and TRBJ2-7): EPEVTQTPSHQVTQMGQEVILRCVPISNHLYFYWYRQILGQKVEFLVSFYNNEISEKSEIFDDQFSVERPDGSNFTLKIRSTKLEDSAMYFCASSNLRTPAEQYFGPGTRLTVT.

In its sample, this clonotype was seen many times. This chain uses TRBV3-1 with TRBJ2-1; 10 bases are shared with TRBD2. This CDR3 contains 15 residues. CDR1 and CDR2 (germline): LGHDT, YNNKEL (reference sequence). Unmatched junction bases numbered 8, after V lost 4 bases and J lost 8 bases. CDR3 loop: CASSRSGGGRDEQFF. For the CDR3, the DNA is TGTGCCAGCAGCCGAAGCGGGGGGGGGCGAGATGAGCAGTTCTTC.

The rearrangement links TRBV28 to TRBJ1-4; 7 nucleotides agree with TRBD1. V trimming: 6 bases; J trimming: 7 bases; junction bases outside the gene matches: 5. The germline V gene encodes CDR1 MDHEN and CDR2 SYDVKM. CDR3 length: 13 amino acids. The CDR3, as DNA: TGTGCCAGCAGCTTCCGGGACAGTGAAAAACTGTTTTTT. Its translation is CASSFRDSEKLFF.